This TCR beta chain comes out of a study of shared clonotypes between healthy human individuals. Study observations and caveats: Represented genetic and exposure-history diversity was restricted by having few donors.

Repertoires were generated with immunoSEQ multiplex PCR, while TCRdb's copy carries only in-frame clones and drops some. The sample lists millions of clones, about 95% occurring once. The table lists this clone with a few counts. The antigen remains unidentified. Naive CD8 cells lacked CD45RO and underwent positive selection for CCR7, leaving out terminally differentiated effector memory CD45RA+ cells. This TCR was sampled from a man younger than 30 in good health. The material sequenced was naive CD8+ T cells sorted from blood.

Here the CDR3 DNA reads TGTGCCAGCAGCTCGACTAGCGGGGGGTTGGATGAGCAGTTCTTC. The encoded protein is CASSSTSGGLDEQFF. V usage is TRBV7-9 and J usage is TRBJ2-1; 13 nucleotides line up with TRBD2. The CDR3 has 15 amino acids. J was trimmed by 8 bases and V by 4 bases; bases with no gene match: 5. Germline loops: CDR1 SEHNR, CDR2 FQNEAQ (reference sequence).